This T cell receptor beta chain was captured in a study of shared clonotypes between healthy human individuals (TCRdb year 2020). General notes on the study: The cohort included a few men and a couple of women between 18 and 49 years of age. Each donor's leukapheresis produced roughly between roughly 0.85 and 9.5 billion PBMCs. The study deeply sequenced blood TCR repertoires of about 5 healthy adults to estimate repertoire size and the extent of clonotype sharing between individuals. Different laboratories and diverse techniques were used to prepare libraries and sequence TCR repertoires, to increase sequencing depth and limit assay-specific biases. Broader findings and caveats from the paper: Based on pairwise subsampling, the degree of clonotype sharing among donors was expected to be affected by sequencing depth. Because the study included a small number of donors, the genetic and exposure-history diversity represented was limited. Sampling was restricted to blood, and TCR repertoires in tissue are likely to differ from TCR repertoires in blood.

Donors were healthy HIV-negative adults with no recently reported acute infections or vaccinations. Only Caucasian adults living in Nashville, Tennessee, USA were represented among the donors. For unsorted samples, around 85 million PBMCs were counted, and genomic DNA was extracted using the QIAamp DNA Blood Mini kit. Blood was obtained by leukapheresis, after which PBMCs were separated by Ficoll-Histopaque density gradient centrifugation and cryopreserved in liquid nitrogen vapor phase. V is cut by 5 bases and J by 5 bases, and the space between the germline ends is 21 bases. The CDR3, from cysteine to phenylalanine, totals 15 residues. CDR3 DNA is the only sequence kept; it has 45 bases, read in frame from the first base. Looking up the germline V gene yields CDR1 SQVTM and CDR2 ANQGSEA. TCR CDR3 regions were amplified from genomic DNA by multiplex PCR using the deep immunoSEQ assay. Extracted genomic DNA from each cell subset was distributed evenly across all wells of several immunoSEQ 96-well plates, and each plate was treated as a replicate. Each replicate PCR for unsorted PBMC received about 0.3 ug genomic DNA, equal to 25,000 to 35,000 T cell genomes. Genomic DNA from unsorted PBMC was sequenced over ten immunoSEQ deep assay plates. Purified libraries were measured with a Qubit 3.0 fluorometer, size-checked on a Bioanalyzer 2100, and measured again with the KAPA Library Quantification kit. Each immunoSEQ 96-well plate was sequenced on its own single-read 150-cycle Illumina NextSeq 550 flow cell. On the authors' methods: Because the immunoSEQ output included only junctional sequences and no quality scores, the filtering could not be the same as the filtering used for full-length reads. To assign V/J genes and CDR3, sequences were annotated using PyIR, a Python wrapper for IgBLAST v1.9, with IMGT germline references. Reads were removed for weak V/J assignments (E-value above 1e-6), missing CDR3, stop codons, out-of-frame junctions, or ambiguous translated residues. A V3J clonotype was defined by an identical inferred V gene, J gene, and CDR3 amino acid sequence. The percentage overlap between two repertoires was calculated by dividing the number of shared unique clonotypes by the size of the smaller repertoire. Richness of each repertoire was evaluated using RTK rarefaction, the Chao1 estimator, and Recon v2.1 estimates of unobserved clonotypes. Imported from immuneACCESS, the table was reduced by TCRdb to in-frame sequences with V and J called. These copies leave out some clones; in studies compared against another copy, an unresolved V gene accounts for under half, and the cause of the remainder is not known. Clone size and V and J calls were adopted from that table, with D and trimming inferred from the DNA. The sample table holds about 96,000 clones, of which less than 50% were seen once. The ten most abundant clones make up roughly 16% of the sample.

This clone was observed a few times. What antigen it recognizes has not been identified. The input lacks base qualities; no much larger clone sits a single base away. This receptor was taken from a woman aged 40 to 50 in good health. Some clones in this sample may be carry-over from other donors' samples. Sequenced material: PBMCs. The V and J genes are TRBV29-1 and TRBJ2-5; the D segment is perhaps TRBD1 or TRBD2, each sharing 5 matched bases. The nucleotide sequence reads as follows: TGCAGCGTTCAAGGACTTGGGGGAAGGCGGGAGACCCAGTACTTC. Translated, it gives CSVQGLGGRRETQYF.